A selection of T cell receptor beta chains follows, all from one sample in a study of blood T cells in healthy people across ages. TCRdb reprocessed the 5' RACE reads with MiXCR, giving one entry per CDR3 protein. The sample includes approximately 790,000 distinct CDR3 sequences, approximately 59% of them seen just once. Material: blood. The receptors derive from a man younger than 40 in good health. CDR3s include the opening cysteine and the closing phenylalanine or tryptophan. Fields, in order: J gene, D gene, V gene, clone size, CDR3 length, CDR3 DNA, CDR3 protein. The D gene is left open where the match is weak. Size values are once, few and many counts, or a class for expanded clones, and some rows have none.

>TRBJ2-6|TRBD1|TRBV30|-|15
TGTGCCTGGAGAGCGACAGGGAATGGGGCCAACGTCCTGACTTTC
CAWRATGNGANVLTF
>TRBJ1-4|-|TRBV21-1|-|15
TGTGCCAGCAGCAAAGCGCACAGGGATAGGGAAAAACTGTTTTTT
CASSKAHRDREKLFF
>TRBJ2-5|-|TRBV4-2|few|16
TGTGCCAGCAGCCAAGATCTTGGGGGTGGAGGGGAGACCCAGTACTTC
CASSQDLGGGGETQYF
>TRBJ2-7|-|TRBV6-2/TRBV6-3|few|12
TGTGCCAGTCAAGACAGCTCCTACGAGCAGTACTTC
CASQDSSYEQYF
>TRBJ2-4|-|TRBV20-1|few|14
TGCAGTGCTAGCACAACTCTAGCCAAAAACATTCAGTACTTC
CSASTTLAKNIQYF
>TRBJ1-5|TRBD1|TRBV3-1|-|16
TGTGCCAGCAGCCAAGGCGGGACAGGGGGCTATCAGCCCCAGCATTTT
CASSQGGTGGYQPQHF
>TRBJ1-1|TRBD1|TRBV20-1|-|15
TGCAGTGCTAGGCTCAGGGGGGGAACCGGGACTGAAGCTTTCTTT
CSARLRGGTGTEAFF
>TRBJ2-1|-|TRBV29-1|-|14
TGCAGCGTTTTACAGGGACGGGGGCGCAATGAGCAGTTCTTC
CSVLQGRGRNEQFF
>TRBJ2-1|-|TRBV10-3|few|15
TGTGCCATCAGGACACGGACGGGGGGCCGTAATGAGCAGTTCTTC
CAIRTRTGGRNEQFF
>TRBJ1-5|-|TRBV29-1|-|12
TGCAGCGCTTCGTTGGGAGATCAGCCCCAGCATTTT
CSASLGDQPQHF
>TRBJ2-3|-|TRBV20-1|-|12
TGCAGTGCTAGAGTAGTGGGGGATACGCAGTATTTT
CSARVVGDTQYF
>TRBJ2-2|-|TRBV7-9|-|15
TGTGCCAGCAGCTTCAAGACTCTAGAGGCCGGGGAGCTGTTTTTT
CASSFKTLEAGELFF
>TRBJ2-7|TRBD1|TRBV28|few|15
TGTGCCAGCAGTTCCCCCGGACAGGGGCGTGCCGAGCAGTACTTC
CASSSPGQGRAEQYF
>TRBJ2-3|TRBD2|TRBV4-1|-|18
TGCGCCAGCAGCCAAATGGTAAGGGGAGCGGGGCATTCAGATACGCAGTATTTT
CASSQMVRGAGHSDTQYF
>TRBJ2-5|-|TRBV28|-|15
TGTGCCAGCAGTTCGCCCCAGGGAGAATGGGAGACCCAGTACTTC
CASSSPQGEWETQYF
>TRBJ1-4|-|TRBV5-8|few|16
TGTGCCAGCAGCATCGGGACGGAGGCAACTAATGAAAAACTGTTTTTT
CASSIGTEATNEKLFF
>TRBJ2-5|TRBD2|TRBV4-3|few|16
TGCGCCAGCAGCCAAGATTTGGGACTAGCACAAGAGACCCAGTACTTC
CASSQDLGLAQETQYF
>TRBJ2-7|-|TRBV12-3/TRBV12-4|-|15
TGTGCCAGCAGTTTAGCAGGACACCTCTCCTACGAGCAGTACTTC
CASSLAGHLSYEQYF
>TRBJ2-5|TRBD2|TRBV28|-|16
TGTGCCAGCAGTTTCGTAGCGGGGGACCTTCAAGAGACCCAGTACTTC
CASSFVAGDLQETQYF
>TRBJ1-2|-|TRBV29-1|few|16
TGCAGCGTTGAAGGCGGAGGACGCACTTCCAACTATGGCTACACCTTC
CSVEGGGRTSNYGYTF
>TRBJ2-1|TRBD1|TRBV6-5|once|15
TGTGCCAGCAGTTACTCGGACAGGAGAGGGTATGAGCAGTTCTTC
CASSYSDRRGYEQFF
>TRBJ2-7|TRBD1|TRBV10-3|-|16
TGTGCCATCAGTGAGTCTTCTAGACAGGGGGCCTACGAGCAGTACTTC
CAISESSRQGAYEQYF
>TRBJ2-7|-|TRBV18|few|12
TGTGCCAGCTCACCTTCGGGGAGCGAGCAGTACTTC
CASSPSGSEQYF
>TRBJ1-4|-|TRBV5-1|-|16
TGCGCCAGCAGCTTGAATGGGAAGATGAGTAATGAAAAACTGTTTTTT
CASSLNGKMSNEKLFF